A selection of T cell receptor beta chains follows, all from one sample in a study of blood T cell repertoires in COVID-19. TCRdb's copy holds only in-frame clones and misses some; the assay was immunoSEQ multiplex PCR. Of more than 110,000 clones in the sample, more than 85% were seen once. The sequenced sample consisted of peripheral blood. Receptor source: a human donor in a cohort sampled during active COVID-19. The CDR3 runs from the conserved cysteine through the conserved F or W. The D gene is left open where the match is weak. The size of a clone is reported for some rows only, either as once, few or many, or as a class for expanded clones.

size,V,J,D,DNA,CDR3
.,TRBV28,TRBJ1-2,TRBD1,TGTGCCAGCAGCGATGCTGGGACAGGGGTAGACTATGGCTACACCTTC,CASSDAGTGVDYGYTF
.,TRBV28,TRBJ1-5,TRBD1,TGTGCCAGCAGTTTTCTCGGACAGGGGTCCAATCAGCCCCAGCATTTT,CASSFLGQGSNQPQHF
.,TRBV3-1/TRBV3-2,TRBJ1-6,.,TGTGCCAGCAGCCAAGTGGGGGGTAGAAATTCACCCCTCCACTTT,CASSQVGGRNSPLHF
.,TRBV19,TRBJ2-7,TRBD2,TGTGCCAGTAGTATAGCTCTGGGGACTAGCTCTGGCTACGAGCAGTACTTC,CASSIALGTSSGYEQYF
.,TRBV6-5,TRBJ2-7,TRBD1,TGTGCCAGCAGTTACGGACAGGGGTGGAGCTACGAGCAGTACTTC,CASSYGQGWSYEQYF
once,TRBV6-6,TRBJ2-6,TRBD2,TGTGCCAGCGGGACTAGCAGTTCTGGGGCCAACGTCCTGACTTTC,CASGTSSSGANVLTF
.,TRBV6-5,TRBJ1-2,TRBD1,TGTGCCAGCAGTTACACCGGGACAGGGGGTTCTGGCTACACCTTC,CASSYTGTGGSGYTF
.,TRBV28,TRBJ2-3,TRBD2,TGTGCCAGCAGTTTATTCAAAAGCGGGGGGGCTATAGATACGCAGTATTTT,CASSLFKSGGAIDTQYF
.,TRBV3-1/TRBV3-2,TRBJ2-7,TRBD1,TGTGCCAGCAGCCAAGCAGGCAGGGGGTACGAGCAGTACTTC,CASSQAGRGYEQYF
.,TRBV2,TRBJ1-3,.,TGTGCCAGCAGTGAAATGGGAGGGGAAGGAAACACCATATATTTT,CASSEMGGEGNTIYF
.,TRBV2,TRBJ2-5,TRBD2,TGTGCCAGCCGCGGGACTAGCGGGAGTAGGGGAGCGACCCAGTACTTC,CASRGTSGSRGATQYF
.,TRBV4-1,TRBJ1-3,TRBD1,TGCGCCAGCAGCCCCACCCCGGGACAGGGATATGGAAACACCATATATTTT,CASSPTPGQGYGNTIYF
.,TRBV7-8,TRBJ2-7,TRBD1,TGTGCCAGCAGCTTTTTCCAAACAGGGGCTTCCTACGAGCAGTACTTC,CASSFFQTGASYEQYF
.,TRBV27,TRBJ2-3,TRBD2,TGTGCCAGCAGTCACCTATTGGACGGACTAGCGAGCACAGATACGCAGTATTTT,CASSHLLDGLASTDTQYF
.,TRBV18,TRBJ2-3,TRBD1,TGTGCCAGCTCACCAGGGACAGGGGTCGCAGATACGCAGTATTTT,CASSPGTGVADTQYF
.,TRBV30,TRBJ2-5,TRBD2,TGTGCCTGGAGTTCGGGCGGACTAGCGGGGGGGAGAGAGACCCAGTACTTC,CAWSSGGLAGGRETQYF
.,TRBV3-1/TRBV3-2,TRBJ2-3,TRBD2,TGTGCCAGCAGCCCCTCCCACAGCGGGGGGAGCACAGATACGCAGTATTTT,CASSPSHSGGSTDTQYF
once,TRBV7-2,TRBJ2-2,TRBD1,TGTGCCAGCAGACGGGACAGGGGGCTGATGGGGGAGCTGTTTTTT,CASRRDRGLMGELFF
.,TRBV11-2,TRBJ2-7,.,TGTGCCAGCAGCTTAGGCGGCGGCGGTGGAGTCTACGAGCAGTACTTC,CASSLGGGGGVYEQYF